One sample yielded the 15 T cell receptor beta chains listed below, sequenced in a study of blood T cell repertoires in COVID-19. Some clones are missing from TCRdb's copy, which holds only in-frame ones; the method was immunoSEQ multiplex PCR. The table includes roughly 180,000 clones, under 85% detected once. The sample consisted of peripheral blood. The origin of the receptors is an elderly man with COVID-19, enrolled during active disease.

The CDR3: CASSPLAQANTGELFF. DNA for the CDR3: TGTGCCAGCTCACCATTAGCACAGGCGAACACCGGGGAGCTGTTTTTT. The chain recombines TRBV18 with TRBJ2-2, with D possibly being TRBD1 (5 bases). The CDR3 covers 16 residues. Deletions cut 2 bases from V and 0 bases from J, with 10 bases between. From germline, CDR1 is KGHSH and CDR2 LQKENI.

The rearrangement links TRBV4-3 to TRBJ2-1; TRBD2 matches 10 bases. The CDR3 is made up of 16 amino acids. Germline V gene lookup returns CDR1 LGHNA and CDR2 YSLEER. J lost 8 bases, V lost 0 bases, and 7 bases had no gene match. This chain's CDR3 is CASSQDMSGGADEQFF. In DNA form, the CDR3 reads TGCGCCAGCAGCCAAGATATGAGCGGGGGGGCGGATGAGCAGTTCTTC.

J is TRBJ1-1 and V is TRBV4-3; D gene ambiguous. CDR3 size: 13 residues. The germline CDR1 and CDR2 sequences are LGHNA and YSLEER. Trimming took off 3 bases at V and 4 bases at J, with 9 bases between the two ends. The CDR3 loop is CASSHRGGTEAFF. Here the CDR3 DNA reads TGCGCCAGCAGCCATAGAGGTGGCACTGAAGCTTTCTTT.

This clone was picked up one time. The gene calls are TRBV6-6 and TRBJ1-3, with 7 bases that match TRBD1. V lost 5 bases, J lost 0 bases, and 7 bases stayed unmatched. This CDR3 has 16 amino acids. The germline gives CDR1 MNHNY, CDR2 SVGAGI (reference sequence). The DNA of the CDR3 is TGTGCCAGCAGTGGTACAGGGGAGAGCTCTGGAAACACCATATATTTT. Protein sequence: CASSGTGESSGNTIYF.

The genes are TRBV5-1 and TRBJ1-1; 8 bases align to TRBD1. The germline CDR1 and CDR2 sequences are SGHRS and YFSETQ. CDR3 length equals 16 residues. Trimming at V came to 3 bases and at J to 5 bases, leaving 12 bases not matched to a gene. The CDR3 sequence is CASSYGLGQGRTEAFF. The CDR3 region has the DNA TGCGCCAGCAGCTATGGACTCGGACAGGGACGGACTGAAGCTTTCTTT.

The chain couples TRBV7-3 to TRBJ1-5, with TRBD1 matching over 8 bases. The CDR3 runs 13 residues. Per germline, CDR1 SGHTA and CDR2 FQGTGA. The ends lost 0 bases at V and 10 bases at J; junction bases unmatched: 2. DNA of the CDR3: TGTGCCAGCAGCTTAACCTCAGGGGGCCCCCAGCATTTT. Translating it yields CASSLTSGGPQHF. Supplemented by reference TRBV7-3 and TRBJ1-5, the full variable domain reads GAGVSQTPSNKVTEKGKYVELRCDPISGHTALYWYRQSLGQGPEFLIYFQGTGAADDSGLPNDRFFAVRPEGSVSTLKIQRTERGDSAVYLCASSLTSGGPQHFGDGTRLSIL.

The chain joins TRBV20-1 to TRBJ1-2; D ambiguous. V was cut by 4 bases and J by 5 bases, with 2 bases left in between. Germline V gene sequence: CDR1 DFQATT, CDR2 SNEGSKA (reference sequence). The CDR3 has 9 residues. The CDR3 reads CSAIYGYTF. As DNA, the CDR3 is TGCAGTGCTATATATGGCTACACCTTC.

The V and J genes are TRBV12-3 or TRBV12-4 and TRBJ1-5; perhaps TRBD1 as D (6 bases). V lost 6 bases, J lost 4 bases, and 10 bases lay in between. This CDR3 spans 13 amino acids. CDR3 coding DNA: TGTGCCAGCAGCTCTGGACAGAATCAGCCCCAGCATTTT. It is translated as CASSSGQNQPQHF.

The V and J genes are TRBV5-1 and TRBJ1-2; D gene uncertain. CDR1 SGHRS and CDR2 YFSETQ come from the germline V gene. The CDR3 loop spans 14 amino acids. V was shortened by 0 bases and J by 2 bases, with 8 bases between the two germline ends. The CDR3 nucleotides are TGCGCCAGCAGCTTGGAACAGTCGAACTATGGCTACACCTTC. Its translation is CASSLEQSNYGYTF.

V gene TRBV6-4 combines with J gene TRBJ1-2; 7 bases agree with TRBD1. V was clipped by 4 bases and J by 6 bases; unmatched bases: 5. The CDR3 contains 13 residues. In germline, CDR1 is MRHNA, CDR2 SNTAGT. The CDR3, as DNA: TGTGCCAGCAGTGGAACAGGGGTCGATGGCTACACCTTC. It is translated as CASSGTGVDGYTF.

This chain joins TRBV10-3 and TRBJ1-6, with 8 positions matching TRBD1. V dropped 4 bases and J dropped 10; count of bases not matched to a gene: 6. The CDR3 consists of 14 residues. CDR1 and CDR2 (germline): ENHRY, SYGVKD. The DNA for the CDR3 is TGTGCCATCAGTGGGACAGGGAGTATGTCACCCCTCCACTTT. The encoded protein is CAISGTGSMSPLHF.

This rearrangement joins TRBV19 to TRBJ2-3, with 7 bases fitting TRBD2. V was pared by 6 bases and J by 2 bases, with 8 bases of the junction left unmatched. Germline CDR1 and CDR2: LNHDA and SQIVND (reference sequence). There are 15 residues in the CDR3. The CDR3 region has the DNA TGTGCCAGTAGCCCCGGGGAGGGCGACACAGATACGCAGTATTTT. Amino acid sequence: CASSPGEGDTDTQYF. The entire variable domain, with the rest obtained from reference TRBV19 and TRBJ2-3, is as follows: DGGITQSPKYLFRKEGQNVTLSCEQNLNHDAMYWYRQDPGQGLRLIYYSQIVNDFQKGDIAEGYSVSREKKESFPLTVTSAQKNPTAFYLCASSPGEGDTDTQYFGPGTRLTVL.

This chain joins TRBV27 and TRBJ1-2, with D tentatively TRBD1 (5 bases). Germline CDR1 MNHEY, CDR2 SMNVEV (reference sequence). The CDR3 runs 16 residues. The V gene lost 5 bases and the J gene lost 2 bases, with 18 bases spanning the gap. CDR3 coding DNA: TGTGCCAGCAGTCCGATCCTCAGGGAAACAAACTATGGCTACACCTTC. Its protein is CASSPILRETNYGYTF.

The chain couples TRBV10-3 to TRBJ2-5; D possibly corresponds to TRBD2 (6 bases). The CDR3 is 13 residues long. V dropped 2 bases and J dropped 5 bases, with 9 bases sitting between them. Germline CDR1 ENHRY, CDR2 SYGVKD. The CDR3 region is CAISETGGETQYF. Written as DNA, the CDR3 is TGTGCCATCAGTGAGACCGGAGGGGAGACCCAGTACTTC.

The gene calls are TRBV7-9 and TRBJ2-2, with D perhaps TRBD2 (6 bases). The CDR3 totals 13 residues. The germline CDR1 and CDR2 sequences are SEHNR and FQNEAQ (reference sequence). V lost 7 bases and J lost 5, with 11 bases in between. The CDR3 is CASTPRGTGELFF. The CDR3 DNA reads TGTGCCAGCACCCCCCGGGGGACCGGGGAGCTGTTTTTT.